These 15 T cell receptor beta chains came from one sample sequenced in a study of blood T cells in healthy people across ages. A J-beta primer mix and a sample-barcoded 5' primer were used in a second PCR of roughly 7 to 12 cycles. TCRdb re-analysed the 5' RACE reads in MiXCR, keeping a single row per CDR3 protein. The table shows 600,000 to 850,000 distinct CDR3 sequences, with roughly 43% occurring only once. Sequencing input: blood. These receptor sequences come from a woman aged 55 to 70 in good health.

The sample holds many counts of this clonotype. This rearrangement joins TRBV7-3 to TRBJ2-1; D gene ambiguous. The length of the CDR3 is 13 residues. Looked up from germline, CDR1 is SGHTA and CDR2 is FQGTGA. Trimming left V 5 bases short and J 10 bases short, with 15 bases between. The CDR3 is CASSPAGDQEQFF. CDR3 DNA: TGTGCCAGCAGCCCAGCTGGAGACCAAGAGCAGTTCTTC.

The chain carries TRBV2 and TRBJ2-1; D is unclear. The length of the CDR3 is 12 residues. Germline V gives CDR1 SNHLY, CDR2 FYNNEI. Trimming took off 2 bases at V and 7 bases at J, with 6 bases between the two ends. CDR3 sequence (DNA): TGTGCCAGCAGTGAAACGGAGAATGAGCAGTTCTTC. It is translated as CASSETENEQFF.

In its sample, this clonotype was seen a few times. The chain couples TRBV5-1 to TRBJ1-1; D may be TRBD1 (5 bases). The germline V gene has CDR1 SGHRS and CDR2 YFSETQ. V was shortened by 0 bases and J by 7 bases, with 16 bases between the two germline ends. The CDR3 is made up of 15 amino acids. In DNA, the CDR3 is TGCGCCAGCAGCTTGGCAGGGAGGGATCGGGGTGAAGCTTTCTTT. This sequence encodes CASSLAGRDRGEAFF.

This clonotype was counted many times. This chain joins TRBV13 and TRBJ2-1; D is unclear. Trimming cost V 1 base and J 9 bases, with 4 bases left between them. Per the germline V gene, CDR1 is PRHDT and CDR2 is FYEKMQ (reference sequence). The CDR3 extends over 11 amino acids. CDR3 amino acids: CASSLAAEQFF. In DNA form, the CDR3 reads TGTGCCAGCAGCTTAGCGGCTGAGCAGTTCTTC.

The chain recombines TRBV20-1 with TRBJ2-5; the match to TRBD1 covers 7 bases. V was clipped by 6 bases and J by 2 bases; unmatched bases: 3. This CDR3 is 12 amino acids long. Germline V gene data show CDR1 as DFQATT and CDR2 as SNEGSKA (reference sequence). The CDR3 coding sequence is TGCAGTGCCCTGGACAGGCAAGAGACCCAGTACTTC. Its protein product is CSALDRQETQYF.

The genes are TRBV6-5 and TRBJ2-3; 7 nucleotides match TRBD2. Germline loops: CDR1 MNHEY, CDR2 SVGAGI. J was trimmed by 3 bases and V by 6 bases; bases with no gene match: 6. CDR3 length: 14 amino acids. The CDR3 spells CASRPGRETDTQYF. The DNA for the CDR3 is TGTGCCAGCAGACCTGGGCGGGAGACAGATACGCAGTATTTT.

This clonotype has more than one count but fewer than ten. The rearrangement uses TRBV20-1 and TRBJ2-1; D gene uncertain. There are 11 residues in the CDR3. Germline V gene sequence: CDR1 DFQATT, CDR2 SNEGSKA (reference sequence). Here the CDR3 reads CRADPPNEQFF. The DNA for the CDR3 is TGCAGGGCAGACCCGCCGAATGAGCAGTTCTTC.

On this clonotype itself: At one end the junction does not follow the germline gene, possibly because of a read error. CDR3 sequence: CASSVRAGTDTEYF. DNA for the CDR3: TGTGCCAGCAGTGTACGAGCGGGCACAGATACGGAGTATTTT. The V and J genes are TRBV12-3 or TRBV12-4 and TRBJ2-3; D is perhaps TRBD2 (6 bases). The CDR3 sequence is 14 residues long.

V is TRBV7-2 and J is TRBJ1-2; perhaps TRBD1 as D (5 bases). The CDR3 consists of 15 residues. V gave up 1 base and J gave up 3 bases, with 12 bases separating them. CDR1 is SGHTA and CDR2 is FQGNSA in the germline V gene. CDR3 region: CASSLGDQGYYGYTF. CDR3 bases: TGTGCCAGCAGCTTAGGGGATCAGGGCTACTATGGCTACACCTTC. Looking up the rest from reference TRBV7-2 and TRBJ1-2 gives the full variable domain: GAGVSQSPSNKVTEKGKDVELRCDPISGHTALYWYRQSLGQGLEFLIYFQGNSAPDKSGLPSDRFSAERTGGSVSTLTIQRTQQEDSAVYLCASSLGDQGYYGYTFGSGTRLTVV.

V and J are TRBV2 and TRBJ1-1, with D hard to call. V gave up 1 base and J gave up 11 bases, with 11 bases separating them. Germline V CDR1 and CDR2: SNHLY, FYNNEI. This CDR3 is built from 12 residues. The CDR3 reads CASSEVGGYAFF. DNA for the CDR3: TGTGCCAGCAGTGAAGTCGGAGGGTACGCTTTCTTT.

The chain carries TRBV20-1 and TRBJ2-1, with 12 bases fitting TRBD2. The CDR3 is made up of 14 amino acids. CDR1 is DFQATT, CDR2 SNEGSKA, per germline (reference sequence). V lost 6 bases to trimming and J lost 6 bases; unmatched junction nucleotides: 6. This chain's CDR3 is CSARTSGVPNEQFF. CDR3 sequence (DNA): TGCAGTGCCCGGACTAGCGGGGTCCCCAATGAGCAGTTCTTC.

V is TRBV29-1 and J is TRBJ1-2; D gene unclear. Trimming took 2 bases from V and 8 from J, leaving 15 bases between them. The CDR3 spans 13 residues. Germline V gene data show CDR1 as SQVTM and CDR2 as ANQGSEA. The CDR3 DNA sequence: TGCAGCGTTGAATGGCAGAGGCTGCAAGGCTACACCTTC. Translated: CSVEWQRLQGYTF. The full variable domain, its missing parts supplied by reference TRBV29-1 and TRBJ1-2, is SAVISQKPSRDICQRGTSLTIQCQVDSQVTMMFWYRQQPGQSLTLIATANQGSEATYESGFVIDKFPISRPNLTFSTLTVSNMSPEDSSIYLCSVEWQRLQGYTFGSGTRLTVV.

This chain connects TRBV7-9 to TRBJ2-1; the match to TRBD2 covers 8 bases. Trimming took 9 bases from V and 10 from J; bases not matched to a gene: 11. This CDR3 region has 13 residues. CDR1 and CDR2 (germline): SEHNR, FQNEAQ (reference sequence). CDR3 in DNA: TGTGCCAGTAGCCCCCCTATAGCGGGAGAGCAGTTCTTC. Protein sequence: CASSPPIAGEQFF.

The V gene is TRBV7-2, the J gene TRBJ2-3; D might be TRBD2 (6 bases). V was shortened by 9 bases and J by 4 bases, with 11 bases between the two germline ends. CDR3 size: 12 residues. In germline, CDR1 is SGHTA, CDR2 FQGNSA. The CDR3 sequence is CARTGVPDTQYF. CDR3 nucleotides: TGTGCCAGGACGGGGGTCCCAGATACGCAGTATTTT.

This clonotype showed up many times. J is TRBJ2-3 and V is TRBV4-3, with 12 bases that match TRBD2. J gave up 7 bases and V 0 bases, and 2 bases lay outside the gene matches. The CDR3 totals 15 residues. Per germline, CDR1 LGHNA and CDR2 YSLEER. The CDR3 protein is CASSQETSGRHTQYF. The DNA for the CDR3 is TGCGCCAGCAGCCAAGAGACTAGCGGGAGACATACGCAGTATTTT.